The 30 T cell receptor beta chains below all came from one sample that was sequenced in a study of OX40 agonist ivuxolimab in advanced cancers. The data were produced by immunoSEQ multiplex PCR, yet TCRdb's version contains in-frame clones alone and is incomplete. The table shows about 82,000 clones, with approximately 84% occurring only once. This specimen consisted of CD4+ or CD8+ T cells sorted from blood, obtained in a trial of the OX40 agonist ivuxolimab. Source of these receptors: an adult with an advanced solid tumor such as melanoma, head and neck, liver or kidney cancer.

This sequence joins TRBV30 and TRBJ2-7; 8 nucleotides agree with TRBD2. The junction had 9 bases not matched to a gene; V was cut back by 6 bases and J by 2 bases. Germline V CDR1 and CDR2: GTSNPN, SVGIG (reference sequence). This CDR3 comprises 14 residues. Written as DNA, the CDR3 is TGTGCCTGTGGGATTCGGGGGGGACCCTACGAGCAGTACTTC. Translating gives CACGIRGGPYEQYF. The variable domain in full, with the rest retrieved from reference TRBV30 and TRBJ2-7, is SQTIHQWPATLVQPVGSPLSLECTVEGTSNPNLYWYRQAAGRGLQLLFYSVGIGQISSEVPQNLSASRPQDRQFILSSKKLLLSDSGFYLCACGIRGGPYEQYFGPGTRLTVT.

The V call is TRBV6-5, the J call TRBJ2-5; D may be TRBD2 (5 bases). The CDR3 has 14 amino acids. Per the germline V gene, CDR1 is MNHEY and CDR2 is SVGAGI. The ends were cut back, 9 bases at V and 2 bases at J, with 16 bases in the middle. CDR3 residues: CASSMSSGQETQYF. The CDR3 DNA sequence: TGTGCCAGTTCGATGTCGAGCGGACAAGAGACCCAGTACTTC.

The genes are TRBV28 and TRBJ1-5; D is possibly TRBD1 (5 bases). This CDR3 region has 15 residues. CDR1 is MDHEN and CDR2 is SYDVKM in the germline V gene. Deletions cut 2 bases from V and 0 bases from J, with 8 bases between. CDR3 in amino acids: CASSLGGFSNQPQHF. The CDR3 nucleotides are TGTGCCAGCAGTTTAGGGGGTTTTAGCAATCAGCCCCAGCATTTT.

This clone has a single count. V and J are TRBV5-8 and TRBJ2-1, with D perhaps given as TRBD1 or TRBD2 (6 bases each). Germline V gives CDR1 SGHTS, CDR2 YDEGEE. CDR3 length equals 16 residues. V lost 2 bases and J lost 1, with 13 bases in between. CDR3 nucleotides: TGTGCCAGCAGCTTTTCTCGGGGGCTTTCCTACAATGAGCAGTTCTTC. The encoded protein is CASSFSRGLSYNEQFF.

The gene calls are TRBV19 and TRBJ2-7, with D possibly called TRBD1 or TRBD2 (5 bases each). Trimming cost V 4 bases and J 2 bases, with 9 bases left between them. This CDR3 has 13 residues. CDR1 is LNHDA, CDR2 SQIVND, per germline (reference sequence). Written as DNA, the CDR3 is TGTGCCAGTAGTAGGGGGAGCACCTACGAGCAGTACTTC. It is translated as CASSRGSTYEQYF. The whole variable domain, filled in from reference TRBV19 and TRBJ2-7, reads DGGITQSPKYLFRKEGQNVTLSCEQNLNHDAMYWYRQDPGQGLRLIYYSQIVNDFQKGDIAEGYSVSREKKESFPLTVTSAQKNPTAFYLCASSRGSTYEQYFGPGTRLTVT.

CDR3 bases: TGTGCCAGCAGCTTATCTCTGGACAAATACTACGAGCAGTACTTC. This gives the protein CASSLSLDKYYEQYF. This chain links TRBV7-8 with TRBJ2-7; D may be TRBD1 (5 bases). Germline CDR1 SGHVS, CDR2 FQNEAQ. The CDR3 runs to 15 residues. Trimming removed 2 bases at V and 3 bases at J, with 14 bases between.

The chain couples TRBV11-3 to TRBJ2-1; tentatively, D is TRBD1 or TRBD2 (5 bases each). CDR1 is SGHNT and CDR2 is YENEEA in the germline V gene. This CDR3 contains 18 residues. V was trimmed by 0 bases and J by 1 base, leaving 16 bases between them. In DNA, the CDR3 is TGTGCCAGCAGCTTAGAACGAGGGGCATTTGGGTCCTACAATGAGCAGTTCTTC. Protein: CASSLERGAFGSYNEQFF.

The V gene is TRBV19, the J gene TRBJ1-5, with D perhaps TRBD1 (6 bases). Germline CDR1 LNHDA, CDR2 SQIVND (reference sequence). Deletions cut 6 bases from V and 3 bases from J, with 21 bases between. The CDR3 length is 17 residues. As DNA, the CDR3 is TGTGCCAGTAGCAGAAGACCACAGGGCGCCGACAATCAGCCCCAGCATTTT. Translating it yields CASSRRPQGADNQPQHF.

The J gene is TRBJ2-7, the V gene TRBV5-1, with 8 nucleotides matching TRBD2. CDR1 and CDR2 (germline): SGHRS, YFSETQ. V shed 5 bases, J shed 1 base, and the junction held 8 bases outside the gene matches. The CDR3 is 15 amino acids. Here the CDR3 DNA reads TGCGCCAGCAGGGAAGCGGGAGAGAAGTCCTACGAGCAGTACTTC. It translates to CASREAGEKSYEQYF.

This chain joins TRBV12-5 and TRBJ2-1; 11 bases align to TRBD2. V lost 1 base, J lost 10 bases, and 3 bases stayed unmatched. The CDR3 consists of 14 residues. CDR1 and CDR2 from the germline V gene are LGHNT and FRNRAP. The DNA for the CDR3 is TGTGCTAGTGGTTTGGAAGGGACTAGCGGAGAGCAGTTCTTC. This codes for CASGLEGTSGEQFF. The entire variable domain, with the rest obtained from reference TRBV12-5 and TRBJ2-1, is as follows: DARVTQTPRHKVTEMGQEVTMRCQPILGHNTVFWYRQTMMQGLELLAYFRNRAPLDDSGMPKDRFSAEMPDATLATLKIQPSEPRDSAVYFCASGLEGTSGEQFFGPGTRLTVL.

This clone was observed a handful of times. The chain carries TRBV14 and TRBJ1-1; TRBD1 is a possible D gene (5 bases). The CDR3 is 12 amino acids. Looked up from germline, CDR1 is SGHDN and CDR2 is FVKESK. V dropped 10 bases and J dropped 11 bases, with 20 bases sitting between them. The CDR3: CATSAMAGTAFF. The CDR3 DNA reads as TGTGCCACCAGTGCGATGGCAGGGACGGCTTTCTTT.

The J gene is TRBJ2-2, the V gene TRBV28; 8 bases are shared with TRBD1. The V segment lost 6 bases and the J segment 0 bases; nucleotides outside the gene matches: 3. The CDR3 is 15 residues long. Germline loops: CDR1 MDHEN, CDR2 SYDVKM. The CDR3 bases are TGTGCCAGCAGAACGACAGGGGCGAACACCGGGGAGCTGTTTTTT. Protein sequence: CASRTTGANTGELFF.

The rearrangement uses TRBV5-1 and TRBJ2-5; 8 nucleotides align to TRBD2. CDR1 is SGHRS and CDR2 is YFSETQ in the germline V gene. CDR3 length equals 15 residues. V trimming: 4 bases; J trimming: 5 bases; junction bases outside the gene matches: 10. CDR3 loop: CASSTGLGDRETQYF. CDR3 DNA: TGCGCCAGCAGCACGGGACTAGGGGATAGGGAGACCCAGTACTTC.

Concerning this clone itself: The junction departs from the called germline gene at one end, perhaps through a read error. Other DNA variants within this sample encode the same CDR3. The CDR3, as DNA: TGCGCCAGCAGCTTGGGGGACAGGGGTCCTGAAAAACTGTTTTTC. Protein sequence: CASSLGDRGPEKLFF. The gene calls are TRBV5-1 and TRBJ1-4, with 10 bases lining up with TRBD1. This CDR3 region has 15 residues. CDR1 and CDR2 from the germline V gene are SGHRS and YFSETQ. Combining the CDR3 with reference TRBV5-1 and TRBJ1-4 gives the whole variable domain KAGVTQTPRYLIKTRGQQVTLSCSPISGHRSVSWYQQTPGQGLQFLFEYFSETQRNKGNFPGRFSGRQFSNSRSEMNVSTLELGDSALYLCASSLGDRGPEKLFFGSGTQLSVL.

In DNA, the CDR3 is TGTGCCAGCAGCTTACCCGTTGAGTCAAACACCGGGGAGCTGTTTTTT. Residues: CASSLPVESNTGELFF. The V call is TRBV7-8, the J call TRBJ2-2, with unresolved D. V lost 2 bases and J lost 2, with 12 bases in between. The CDR3 totals 16 residues. Per the germline V gene, CDR1 is SGHVS and CDR2 is FQNEAQ.

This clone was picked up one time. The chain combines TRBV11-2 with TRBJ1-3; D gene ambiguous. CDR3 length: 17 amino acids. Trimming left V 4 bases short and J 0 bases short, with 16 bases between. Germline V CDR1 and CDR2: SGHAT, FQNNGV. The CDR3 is CASSSRLQGISGNTIYF. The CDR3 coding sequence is TGTGCCAGCAGCTCGAGGCTCCAAGGGATCTCTGGAAACACCATATATTTT. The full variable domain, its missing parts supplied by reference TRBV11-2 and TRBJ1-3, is EAGVAQSPRYKIIEKRQSVAFWCNPISGHATLYWYQQILGQGPKLLIQFQNNGVVDDSQLPKDRFSAERLKGVDSTLKIQPAKLEDSAVYLCASSSRLQGISGNTIYFGEGSWLTVV.

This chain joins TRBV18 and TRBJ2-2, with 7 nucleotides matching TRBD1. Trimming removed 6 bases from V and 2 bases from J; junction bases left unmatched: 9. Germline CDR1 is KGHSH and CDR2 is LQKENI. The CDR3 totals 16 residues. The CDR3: CASSHERTGNTGELFF. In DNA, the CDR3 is TGTGCCAGCTCCCATGAGAGGACAGGCAACACCGGGGAGCTGTTTTTT.

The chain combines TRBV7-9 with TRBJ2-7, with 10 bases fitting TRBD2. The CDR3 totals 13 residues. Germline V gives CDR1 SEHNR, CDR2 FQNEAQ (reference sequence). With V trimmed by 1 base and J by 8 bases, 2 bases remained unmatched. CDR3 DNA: TGTGCCAGCAGCTTAGGGGGACTAGCGAAGCAGTACTTC. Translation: CASSLGGLAKQYF.

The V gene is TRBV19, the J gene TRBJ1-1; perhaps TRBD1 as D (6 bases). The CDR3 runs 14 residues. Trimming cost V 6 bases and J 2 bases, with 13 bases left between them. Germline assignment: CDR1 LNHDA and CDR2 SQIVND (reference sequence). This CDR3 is CASRPGGGNTEAFF. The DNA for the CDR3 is TGTGCCAGTAGGCCTGGGGGGGGCAACACTGAAGCTTTCTTT.

CDR3: CASVTSGRNTGELFF. Written as DNA, the CDR3 is TGTGCCAGTGTGACTAGCGGGAGGAACACCGGGGAGCTGTTTTTT. The rearrangement links TRBV19 to TRBJ2-2; 12 nucleotides align to TRBD2. CDR1 and CDR2 (germline): LNHDA, SQIVND (reference sequence). Trimming at V came to 8 bases and at J to 1 base, leaving 2 bases not matched to a gene. The CDR3 sequence is 15 residues long.

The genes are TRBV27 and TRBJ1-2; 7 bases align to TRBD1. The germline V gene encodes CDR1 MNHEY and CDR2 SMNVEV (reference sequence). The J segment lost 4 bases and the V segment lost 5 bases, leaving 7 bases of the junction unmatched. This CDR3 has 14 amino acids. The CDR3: CASSNRGHLYGYTF. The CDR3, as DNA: TGTGCCAGCAGTAACAGGGGCCATCTCTATGGCTACACCTTC.

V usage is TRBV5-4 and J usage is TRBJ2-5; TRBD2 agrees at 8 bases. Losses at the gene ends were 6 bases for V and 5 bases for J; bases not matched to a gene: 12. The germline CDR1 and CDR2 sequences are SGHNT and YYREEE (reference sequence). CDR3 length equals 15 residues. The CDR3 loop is CASTRSGGGYETQYF. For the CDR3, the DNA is TGTGCCAGCACCCGGAGCGGGGGAGGGTATGAGACCCAGTACTTC.

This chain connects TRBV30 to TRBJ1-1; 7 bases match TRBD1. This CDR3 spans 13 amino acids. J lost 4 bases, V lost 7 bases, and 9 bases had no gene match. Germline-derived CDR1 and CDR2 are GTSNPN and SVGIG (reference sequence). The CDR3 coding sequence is TGTGCCTACCACCGGACAGGCTCCACTGAAGCTTTCTTT. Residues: CAYHRTGSTEAFF.

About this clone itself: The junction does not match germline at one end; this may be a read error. The CDR3 bases are TGTGCCAGCAGCCAAGTCGTGGCTAGCTCCGACAATGAGCAGTTCTTC. Protein: CASSQVVASSDNEQFF. This chain connects TRBV4-2 to TRBJ2-1; D might be TRBD2 (5 bases). Germline values: CDR1 LGHNA, CDR2 YNFKEQ. The CDR3 is 16 amino acids.

The CDR3 sequence is CASSQQTSNTDTQYF. The CDR3 DNA is TGTGCCAGCAGCCAACAGACTAGCAACACAGATACGCAGTATTTT. This chain joins TRBV7-2 and TRBJ2-3; 7 bases line up with TRBD2. The CDR3 length is 15 residues. After removal of 5 bases from V and 2 bases from J, the junction contained 7 bases not matched to a gene. Germline CDR1 is SGHTA and CDR2 is FQGNSA.

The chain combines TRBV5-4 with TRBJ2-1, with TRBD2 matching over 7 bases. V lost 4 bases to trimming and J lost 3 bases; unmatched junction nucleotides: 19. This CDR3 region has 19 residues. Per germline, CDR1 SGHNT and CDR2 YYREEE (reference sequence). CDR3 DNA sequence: TGTGCCAGCAGCCCCTGGTTCCTAGCGGAGGAAGTTATCTACAATGAGCAGTTCTTC. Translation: CASSPWFLAEEVIYNEQFF.

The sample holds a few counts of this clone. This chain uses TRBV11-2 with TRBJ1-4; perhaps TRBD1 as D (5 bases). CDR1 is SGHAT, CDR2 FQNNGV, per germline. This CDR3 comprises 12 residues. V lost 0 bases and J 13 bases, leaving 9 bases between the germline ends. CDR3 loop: CASSLDGGALFF. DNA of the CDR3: TGTGCCAGCAGCTTAGATGGTGGGGCACTGTTTTTT.

DNA of the CDR3: TGCAGCGTTACACAGAGGGGGAACTACGAGCAGTACTTC. Translating it yields CSVTQRGNYEQYF. This chain connects TRBV29-1 to TRBJ2-7; a possible D gene is TRBD1 (6 bases). The CDR3 has 13 residues. V lost 5 bases to trimming and J lost 3 bases, with 14 bases between them. From germline, CDR1 is SQVTM and CDR2 ANQGSEA.

As DNA, the CDR3 is TGTGCCAGCAGTGGATACAGGGGAGGAGAGACCCAGTACTTC. Protein sequence: CASSGYRGGETQYF. The rearrangement joins TRBV25-1 to TRBJ2-5, with a weak D call TRBD1 (7 bases). Germline CDR1 reads MGHDK; CDR2 reads SYGVNS. V was cut by 4 bases and J by 4 bases, with 13 bases left in between. The CDR3 runs 14 residues.

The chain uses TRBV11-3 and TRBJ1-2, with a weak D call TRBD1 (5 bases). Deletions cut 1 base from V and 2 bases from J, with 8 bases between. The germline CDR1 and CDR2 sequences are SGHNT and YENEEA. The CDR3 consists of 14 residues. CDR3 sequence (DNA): TGTGCCAGCAGCTTAGGTGCAGGGAACTATGGCTACACCTTC. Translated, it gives CASSLGAGNYGYTF.